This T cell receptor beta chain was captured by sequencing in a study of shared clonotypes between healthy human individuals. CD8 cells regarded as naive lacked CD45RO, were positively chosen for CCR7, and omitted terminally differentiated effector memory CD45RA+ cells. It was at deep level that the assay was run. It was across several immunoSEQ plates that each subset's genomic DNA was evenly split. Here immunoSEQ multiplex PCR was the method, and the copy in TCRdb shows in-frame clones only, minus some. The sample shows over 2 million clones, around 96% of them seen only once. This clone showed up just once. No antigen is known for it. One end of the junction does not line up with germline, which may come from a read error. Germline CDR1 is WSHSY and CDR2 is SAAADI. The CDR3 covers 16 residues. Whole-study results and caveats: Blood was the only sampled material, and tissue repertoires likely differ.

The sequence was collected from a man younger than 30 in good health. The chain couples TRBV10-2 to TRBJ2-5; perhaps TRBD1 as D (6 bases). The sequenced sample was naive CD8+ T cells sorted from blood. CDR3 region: CASSDSLIGQPLPSDF. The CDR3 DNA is TGCGCCAGCAGTGATAGTCTTATCGGACAGCCGCTTCCATCTGACTTC.